The 27 T cell receptor beta chains reported below all come from one sample, sequenced in a study of blood T cell repertoires in COVID-19. Assay: immunoSEQ multiplex PCR; the TCRdb copy retains only in-frame clones and omits some. There are around 230,000 clones in the sample; less than 90% occur only once, and 0.72% lies in the top ten. Material for sequencing was peripheral blood. These receptors originate from a man aged 40-49 years with acute or convalescent COVID-19.

The chain has TRBV11-3 and TRBJ2-4, with D possibly being TRBD1 (6 bases). With 0 bases removed from V and 6 bases from J, the gap between germline ends came to 6 bases. Germline CDR1 and CDR2: SGHNT and YENEEA. The CDR3 has 13 amino acids. CDR3 sequence (DNA): TGTGCCAGCAGCTTAGACAGGGGAAACATTCAGTACTTC. Encoded protein: CASSLDRGNIQYF.

This sequence joins TRBV5-6 and TRBJ1-2, with D hard to call. The V gene lost 0 bases and the J gene lost 0 bases, with 9 bases spanning the gap. CDR1 and CDR2 from the germline V gene are SGHDT and YYEEEE. CDR3 length equals 15 residues. CDR3 sequence (DNA): TGTGCCAGCAGCTTGGGCCTCGAGGCTAACTATGGCTACACCTTC. It codes for CASSLGLEANYGYTF.

The rearrangement joins TRBV6-2 or TRBV6-3 to TRBJ1-5, with 9 bases lining up with TRBD1. Trimming took 5 bases from V and 4 from J; bases not matched to a gene: 6. The CDR3 sequence is 15 residues long. From germline, CDR1 is MNHEY and CDR2 SVGEGT. Written as DNA, the CDR3 is TGTGCCAGCAGTCCGGCCGGGACAGGGAATCAGCCCCAGCATTTT. Translation gives CASSPAGTGNQPQHF.

The rearrangement links TRBV7-2 to TRBJ1-1; the match to TRBD1 covers 8 bases. Trimming took 4 bases from V and 4 from J; bases not matched to a gene: 5. This CDR3 spans 14 amino acids. The germline V gene has CDR1 SGHTA and CDR2 FQGNSA. The CDR3 DNA is TGTGCCAGCAGCTCACAGGGGGGAGGCACTGAAGCTTTCTTT. Protein: CASSSQGGGTEAFF.

The chain carries TRBV7-6 and TRBJ2-3; TRBD1 matches 7 bases. The V and J ends lost 1 base and 0 bases, in that order; junction bases with no gene match: 1. The CDR3 covers 15 residues. The germline V gene has CDR1 SGHVS and CDR2 FNYEAQ. The CDR3 region is CASSLGTGSTDTQYF. The CDR3 region has the DNA TGTGCCAGCAGCTTAGGGACAGGAAGCACAGATACGCAGTATTTT.

CDR3: CASSLGAGVSNEQFF. The CDR3 DNA is TGCGCCAGCAGCTTGGGGGCGGGAGTGTCCAATGAGCAGTTCTTC. The chain recombines TRBV5-1 with TRBJ2-1; 7 nucleotides align to TRBD2. Losses at the gene ends were 0 bases for V and 6 bases for J; bases not matched to a gene: 6. Germline V gene data show CDR1 as SGHRS and CDR2 as YFSETQ. This CDR3 comprises 15 residues.

The rearrangement joins TRBV2 to TRBJ1-1; a possible D gene is TRBD1 (6 bases). CDR1 and CDR2 (germline): SNHLY, FYNNEI. The CDR3 covers 13 residues. The ends were cut back, 11 bases at V and 1 base at J, with 14 bases in the middle. The CDR3 DNA sequence: TGTGCCGGACACAGGGTAGAGAACACTGAAGCTTTCTTT. Protein product: CAGHRVENTEAFF.

The sample holds one count of this clone. V usage is TRBV2 and J usage is TRBJ1-5; TRBD1 matches at 9 bases. The CDR3 has 14 amino acids. V trimming: 4 bases; J trimming: 5 bases; junction bases outside the gene matches: 3. The germline V gene encodes CDR1 SNHLY and CDR2 FYNNEI. This CDR3 is CASSGQGGDQPQHF. CDR3 DNA sequence: TGTGCCAGCAGTGGACAGGGGGGGGATCAGCCCCAGCATTTT.

V is TRBV30 and J is TRBJ2-5; the D gene is possibly TRBD1 (6 bases). The V end was cut by 2 bases, the J end by 5 bases, with 21 bases between. The CDR3 loop spans 16 amino acids. Looked up from germline, CDR1 is GTSNPN and CDR2 is SVGIG (reference sequence). As DNA, the CDR3 is TGTGCCTGGAGTCCTTCAGCGCTTCCCAGGGGTGAGACCCAGTACTTC. It codes for CAWSPSALPRGETQYF.

The chain is built from TRBV2 and TRBJ1-1; 8 nucleotides align to TRBD1. CDR1 and CDR2 from the germline V gene are SNHLY and FYNNEI. This CDR3 has 13 amino acids. After removal of 5 bases from V and 3 bases from J, the junction contained 2 bases not matched to a gene. The CDR3 reads CASSLTGDTEAFF. As DNA, the CDR3 is TGTGCCAGCAGTTTGACAGGGGACACTGAAGCTTTCTTT.

The chain uses TRBV27 and TRBJ2-3; D uncertain. V was trimmed by 4 bases and J by 2 bases, leaving 7 bases between them. Germline V gene sequence: CDR1 MNHEY, CDR2 SMNVEV (reference sequence). This CDR3 spans 13 amino acids. CDR3 loop: CASSYKHTDTQYF. CDR3 in DNA: TGTGCCAGCAGTTATAAACACACAGATACGCAGTATTTT.

This chain joins TRBV20-1 and TRBJ1-2; 7 nucleotides line up with TRBD1. The CDR3 totals 11 residues. Germline V gives CDR1 DFQATT, CDR2 SNEGSKA (reference sequence). The CDR3, as DNA: TGCGCTGGCCTAGGGGGCGAGGGCTACACCTTC. Protein: CAGLGGEGYTF.

V and J are TRBV6-4 and TRBJ2-2; D remains ambiguous. This CDR3 region has 15 residues. V was trimmed by 0 bases and J by 4 bases, leaving 9 bases between them. Germline CDR1 and CDR2: MRHNA and SNTAGT. The CDR3 DNA sequence: TGTGCCAGCAGTGACTCCCCTAGGCCCACCGGGGAGCTGTTTTTT. It yields the protein CASSDSPRPTGELFF.

J is TRBJ2-1 and V is TRBV5-1; TRBD1 might be the D (7 bases). The germline V gene encodes CDR1 SGHRS and CDR2 YFSETQ. Trimming took 8 bases from V and 4 from J, leaving 13 bases between them. CDR3 length equals 13 residues. The CDR3 loop is CASSQGGYNEQFF. CDR3 bases: TGCGCCAGTTCCCAGGGGGGATACAATGAGCAGTTCTTC.

The rearrangement uses TRBV28 and TRBJ1-5; no firm D call. CDR3 length equals 14 residues. V was cut by 6 bases and J by 2 bases, with 11 bases left in between. Germline CDR1 reads MDHEN; CDR2 reads SYDVKM. In nucleotides, the CDR3 is TGTGCCAGCAGCAGGTATCAGGGCAATCAGCCCCAGCATTTT. It codes for CASSRYQGNQPQHF.

The CDR3 coding sequence is TGTGCCACCAGCAGAGAGGGGCGGAACACTGAAGCTTTCTTT. Amino acids: CATSREGRNTEAFF. The chain is built from TRBV15 and TRBJ1-1; tentatively, D is TRBD1 (5 bases). Trimming stripped 0 bases from V and 1 base from J, with 6 bases between. Germline CDR1 is LNHNV and CDR2 is YYDKDF (reference sequence). The CDR3 covers 14 residues.

The chain links TRBV11-3 to TRBJ2-7; D perhaps matches TRBD2 (6 bases). Trimming shortened V by 5 bases and J by 3 bases, and 14 bases separated the two germline ends. Germline V CDR1 and CDR2: SGHNT, YENEEA. The CDR3 runs 14 residues. The CDR3 sequence: CASSPGRGVYEQYF. In nucleotides, the CDR3 is TGTGCCAGCAGCCCAGGCCGCGGGGTCTACGAGCAGTACTTC.

The chain is built from TRBV7-6 and TRBJ2-1; D is undetermined. V was cut by 6 bases and J by 6 bases, with 15 bases left in between. This CDR3 has 14 residues. Looked up from germline, CDR1 is SGHVS and CDR2 is FNYEAQ. CDR3 protein: CASSLYTDPNEQFF. The CDR3 DNA reads TGTGCCAGCAGTTTGTACACAGACCCCAATGAGCAGTTCTTC.

Ten or more counts support this clone. CDR3 DNA sequence: TGTGCCATCAGCCTCCGGGCGGGAGACAATGAGCAGTTCTTC. Amino acid sequence: CAISLRAGDNEQFF. The rearrangement joins TRBV10-3 to TRBJ2-1; 7 bases are a match to TRBD2. Germline trimming cut 6 bases from V and 5 bases from J; bases unmatched to any gene: 7. CDR3 length equals 14 residues. The germline V gene has CDR1 ENHRY and CDR2 SYGVKD.

V gene TRBV11-3 combines with J gene TRBJ2-1, with D tentatively TRBD1 (6 bases). Germline V lookup: CDR1 SGHNT, CDR2 YENEEA. The CDR3 extends over 15 amino acids. Deletions cut 2 bases from V and 5 bases from J, with 13 bases between. The CDR3: CASSLNWQGNNEQFF. CDR3 in DNA: TGTGCCAGCAGCTTAAATTGGCAGGGGAACAATGAGCAGTTCTTC. Full variable domain (remainder filled in from reference TRBV11-3 and TRBJ2-1): EAGVVQSPRYKIIEKKQPVAFWCNPISGHNTLYWYLQNLGQGPELLIRYENEEAVDDSQLPKDRFSAERLKGVDSTLKIQPAELGDSAVYLCASSLNWQGNNEQFFGPGTRLTVL.

The gene calls are TRBV5-1 and TRBJ2-5, with D unresolved. The CDR3 consists of 13 residues. Germline-derived CDR1 and CDR2 are SGHRS and YFSETQ. The V end was cut by 0 bases, the J end by 1 base, with 4 bases between. CDR3 bases: TGCGCCAGCAGCTTGGGGCCCCAAGAGACCCAGTACTTC. This translates into CASSLGPQETQYF.

V and J are TRBV27 and TRBJ2-7, with D maybe TRBD2 (6 bases). The ends were cut back, 10 bases at V and 0 bases at J, with 16 bases in the middle. The CDR3 runs to 14 residues. Germline loops: CDR1 MNHEY, CDR2 SMNVEV (reference sequence). DNA of the CDR3: TGTGCCACCCTGAGGGGACTGTACTCCTACGAGCAGTACTTC. This gives the protein CATLRGLYSYEQYF.

The chain recombines TRBV5-1 with TRBJ2-5, with TRBD2 as a possible D gene (6 bases). The CDR3 is 15 residues long. V was clipped by 3 bases and J by 2 bases, with 14 bases between them. Germline CDR1 is SGHRS and CDR2 is YFSETQ. CDR3 in amino acids: CASSSKRGRQETQYF. The CDR3 DNA is TGCGCCAGCAGCTCCAAACGGGGGAGGCAAGAGACCCAGTACTTC.

CDR3 DNA sequence: TGTGCCAGCACCAGGGGGGAAGAGACCCAGTACTTC. Translation gives CASTRGEETQYF. This rearrangement joins TRBV2 to TRBJ2-5; D may be TRBD1 (7 bases). V was trimmed by 7 bases and J by 3 bases, leaving 9 bases between them. Per germline, CDR1 SNHLY and CDR2 FYNNEI. The CDR3 spans 12 residues.

The rearrangement links TRBV28 to TRBJ2-3; D may be TRBD2 (6 bases). Germline V lookup: CDR1 MDHEN, CDR2 SYDVKM. V dropped 7 bases and J dropped 0 bases, with 14 bases sitting between them. The CDR3 sequence is 15 residues long. The CDR3 loop is CASTPTGVSTDTQYF. The DNA of the CDR3 is TGTGCCAGCACGCCTACGGGAGTTAGCACAGATACGCAGTATTTT.

This chain uses TRBV14 with TRBJ1-1, with TRBD1 matching 7 bases. The CDR3 is made up of 16 amino acids. After removal of 0 bases from V and 7 bases from J, the junction contained 11 bases not matched to a gene. Germline CDR1 SGHDN, CDR2 FVKESK. CDR3 sequence (DNA): TGTGCCAGCAGCCAAGATTTGTTTCGGGCAGGGGGTGAAGCTTTCTTT. The encoded protein is CASSQDLFRAGGEAFF.

The J gene is TRBJ2-5, the V gene TRBV30; a weak D match, TRBD1 (6 bases). The germline V and J ends were trimmed by 1 base and 1 base, with 10 bases remaining between them. The CDR3 is 14 amino acids. Germline V CDR1 and CDR2: GTSNPN, SVGIG (reference sequence). DNA for the CDR3: TGTGCCTGGAGTGCAGGGGTCAGCCAAGAGACCCAGTACTTC. Its protein is CAWSAGVSQETQYF.